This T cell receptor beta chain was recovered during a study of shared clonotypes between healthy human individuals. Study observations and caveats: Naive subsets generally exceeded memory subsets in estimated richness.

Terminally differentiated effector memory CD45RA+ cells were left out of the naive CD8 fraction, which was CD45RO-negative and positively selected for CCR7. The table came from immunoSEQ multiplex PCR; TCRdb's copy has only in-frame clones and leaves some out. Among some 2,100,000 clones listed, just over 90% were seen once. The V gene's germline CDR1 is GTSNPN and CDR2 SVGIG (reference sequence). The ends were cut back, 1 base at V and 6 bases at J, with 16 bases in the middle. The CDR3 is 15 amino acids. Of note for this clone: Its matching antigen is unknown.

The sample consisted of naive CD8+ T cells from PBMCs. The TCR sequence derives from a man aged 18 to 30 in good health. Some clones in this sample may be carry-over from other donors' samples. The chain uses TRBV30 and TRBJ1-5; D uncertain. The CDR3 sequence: CAWSDPDEAGQPQHF. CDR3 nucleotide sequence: TGTGCCTGGAGTGACCCGGACGAGGCGGGTCAGCCCCAGCATTTT.